This T cell receptor (beta chain) comes out of a study of T cell responses to AZD1222 COVID-19 vaccine (dated by TCRdb to the early 2020s). About the investigation overall: TCR sequencing covered more than 230 trial participants: 200 to 220 given two doses of AZD1222 and around 26 given two doses of MenACWY control vaccine. Enrollment into the trials was organized by age into subgroups of 18-55, 56-69 and 70-plus years, and those subgroups contained roughly 150, 30 and 60 TCR-sequenced participants, respectively. What the work shows at the level of the full study, not this receptor alone: Epitopes outside the regions mutated in the B.1.351 and B.1.1.7 variants were reportedly recognized by nearly half of the unique spike-specific TCRs. Because no day 14 peak-response samples were available, the repertoires could be characterized only after the peak T cell response. Only five to seven AZD1222 recipients were SARS-CoV-2 seropositive at baseline, limiting conclusions about previously exposed vaccinees. After two AZD1222 doses, spike-specific TCR breadth and depth were significantly higher than at day 0 and than in MenACWY recipients. The whole spike protein was spanned by vaccine-associated CD4 TCRs, and dominant responses were seen in regions 160-218 and 743-854. In the small 56-69-year group, the increase in depth fell short of significance, most likely because of low power. Most participants were white British and females outnumbered males, and the authors suggested that clonal diversity may have been underestimated.

The CDR3 regions of human TCRbeta chains were subjected to immunosequencing. The authors' analysis ran thus. Repertoire TCRs were checked for matches against a reference library of SARS-CoV-2-specific TCRs that had been generated using the MIRA antigen-specificity platform. Breadth was defined as the fraction of unique TCRs that were SARS-CoV-2-associated, and depth was defined as the fraction of total T cells that were SARS-CoV-2-associated. Using the MIRA data, each spike-specific TCR was mapped to the spike region that the TCR reacts to and placed in a CD4 or CD8 class. Log10-transformed breadth and depth values were compared by one-way ANOVA with Sidak's multiple comparisons tests. The table comes from immuneACCESS by way of TCRdb, which keeps in-frame sequences with V and J called. Part of the clones is missing from these tables; in studies checked, under half for an unresolved V gene and the rest for unknown reasons. That table gives V, J and clone size, and the DNA gave D and trimming. The sample profile shows about 140,000 clones; 80% to 95% of them were found once. The ten biggest clones cover about 3.7% of the sample.

In the case of this clone: This clone's antigen is unknown. No base quality values were provided; no much bigger clone lies one nucleotide off.

V is reduced by 4 bases and J by 7 bases, leaving a spacing of 24 bases between them. Taken from the germline V gene, the CDR1 and CDR2 loops are SGHRS and YFSETQ. CDR3 length: 17 amino acids, cysteine to phenylalanine. The read is trimmed to its CDR3 DNA, 51 bases read in frame from base 1. In light of the paper, this sample's time point label describes: about 28 days (+/-7) after the second vaccine dose. Because spike-specific TCR depth and breadth did not differ between the two schedules, AZD1222 recipients who got a second dose at roughly 4 weeks were pooled with those who got a second dose at roughly 12 weeks. Samples from vaccinated people were obtained from the UK trials COV001 and COV002, which included a single-blind randomized controlled phase 2/3 trial of AZD1222 (ChAdOx1 nCoV-19) in healthy adults. Trial participant PBMC samples were collected at day 0 and day 28 after the second dose for TCRbeta chain sequencing.

The origin of this receptor is an adult who received the AZD1222 COVID-19 vaccine. This receptor chain uses TRBV5-1 and TRBJ2-1, with the D gene uncertain. This specimen was peripheral blood, taken 28 days after the second AZD1222 dose. The DNA sequence follows: TGCGCCAGCAGCCCAAACACCGGGTCCTTGAGCCCGAATGAGCAGTTCTTC. Translation gives CASSPNTGSLSPNEQFF.